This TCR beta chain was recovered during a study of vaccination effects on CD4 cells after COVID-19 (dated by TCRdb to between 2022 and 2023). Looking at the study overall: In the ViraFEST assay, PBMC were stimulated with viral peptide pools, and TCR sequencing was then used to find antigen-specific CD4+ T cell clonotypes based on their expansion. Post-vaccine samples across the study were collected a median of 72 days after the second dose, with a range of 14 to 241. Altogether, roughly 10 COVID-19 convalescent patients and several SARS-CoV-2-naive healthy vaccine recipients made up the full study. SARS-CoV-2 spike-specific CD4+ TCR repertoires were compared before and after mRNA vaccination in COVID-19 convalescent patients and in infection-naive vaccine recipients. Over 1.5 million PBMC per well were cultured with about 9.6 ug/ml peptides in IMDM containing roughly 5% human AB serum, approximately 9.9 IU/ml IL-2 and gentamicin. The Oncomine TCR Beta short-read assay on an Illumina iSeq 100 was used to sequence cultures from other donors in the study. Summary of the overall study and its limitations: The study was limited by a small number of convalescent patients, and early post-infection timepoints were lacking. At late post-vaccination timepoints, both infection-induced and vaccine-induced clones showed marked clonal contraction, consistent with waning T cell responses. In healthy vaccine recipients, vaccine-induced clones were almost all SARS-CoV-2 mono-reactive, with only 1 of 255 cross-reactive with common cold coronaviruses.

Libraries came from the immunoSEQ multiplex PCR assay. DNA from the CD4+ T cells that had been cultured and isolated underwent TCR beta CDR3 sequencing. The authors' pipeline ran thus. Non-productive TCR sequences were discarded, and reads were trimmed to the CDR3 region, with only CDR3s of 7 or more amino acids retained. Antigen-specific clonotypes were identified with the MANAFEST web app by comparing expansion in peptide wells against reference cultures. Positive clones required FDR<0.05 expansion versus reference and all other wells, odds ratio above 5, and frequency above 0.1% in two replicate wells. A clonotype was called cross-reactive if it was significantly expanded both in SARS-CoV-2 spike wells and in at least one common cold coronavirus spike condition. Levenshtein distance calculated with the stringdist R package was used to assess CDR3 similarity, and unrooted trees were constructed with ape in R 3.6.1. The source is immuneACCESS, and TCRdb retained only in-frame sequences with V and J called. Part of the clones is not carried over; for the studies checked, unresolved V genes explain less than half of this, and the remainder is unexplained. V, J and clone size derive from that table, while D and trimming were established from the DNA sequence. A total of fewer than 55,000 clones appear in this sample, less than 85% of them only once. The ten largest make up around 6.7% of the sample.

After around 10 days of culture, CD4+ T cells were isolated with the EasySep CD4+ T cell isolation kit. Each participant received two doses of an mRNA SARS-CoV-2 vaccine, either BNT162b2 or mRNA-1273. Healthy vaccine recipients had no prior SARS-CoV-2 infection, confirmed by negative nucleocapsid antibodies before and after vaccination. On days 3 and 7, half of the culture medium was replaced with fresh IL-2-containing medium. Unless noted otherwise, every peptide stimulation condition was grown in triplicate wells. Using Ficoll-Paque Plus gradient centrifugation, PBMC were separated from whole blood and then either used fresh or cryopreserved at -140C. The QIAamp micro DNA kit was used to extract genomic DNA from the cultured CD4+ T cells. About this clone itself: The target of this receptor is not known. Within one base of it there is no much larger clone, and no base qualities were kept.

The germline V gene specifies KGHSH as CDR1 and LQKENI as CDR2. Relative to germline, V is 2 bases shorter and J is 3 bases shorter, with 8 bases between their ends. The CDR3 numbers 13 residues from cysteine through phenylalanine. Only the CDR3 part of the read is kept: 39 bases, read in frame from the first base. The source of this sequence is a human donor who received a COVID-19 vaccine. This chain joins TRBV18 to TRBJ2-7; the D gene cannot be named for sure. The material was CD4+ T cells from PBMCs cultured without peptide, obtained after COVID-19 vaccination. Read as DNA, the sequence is TGTGCCAGCTCACCAACGGGCGGCTACGAGCAGTACTTC. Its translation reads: CASSPTGGYEQYF.